These 18 T cell receptor beta chains came from one sample sequenced in a study of T cells in Graves' hyperthyroidism and ophthalmopathy. Amplified regions were TCR beta CDR3 sequences from RNA transcripts. RT-PCR in the first round (using the HTBI primer set) targeted the TCR CDR3. TCRdb re-called the multiplex PCR reads through MiXCR, storing one row per CDR3 protein. The data hold around 700,000 distinct CDR3 sequences, with roughly 20% observed a single time. Input material: blood. The receptors come from a woman aged 50 to 60 with Graves' hyperthyroidism that later progressed to Graves' ophthalmopathy.

The chain employs TRBV12-3 or TRBV12-4 and TRBJ1-5; TRBD1 matches at 9 bases. This CDR3 has 19 residues. V was clipped by 3 bases and J by 1 base; unmatched bases: 13. CDR3: CASSFRRQGVYTSNQPQHF. As DNA, the CDR3 is TGTGCCAGCAGTTTTAGAAGACAGGGGGTGTATACGAGCAATCAGCCCCAGCATTTT.

This clonotype was found a few times. The chain joins TRBV18 to TRBJ1-6; 7 bases fit TRBD1. The CDR3 has 15 amino acids. Looked up from germline, CDR1 is KGHSH and CDR2 is LQKENI. The ends lost 3 bases at V and 7 bases at J; junction bases unmatched: 6. The CDR3 is CASSPKTGENSPLHF. The CDR3 coding sequence is TGTGCCAGCTCACCTAAAACAGGGGAGAATTCACCCCTCCACTTT.

This clonotype has a single count. Just one base apart from a much larger clone, this may be a read error. The chain is built from TRBV12-3 or TRBV12-4 and TRBJ2-3, with TRBD1 matching 7 bases. CDR3 length equals 15 residues. V lost 5 bases and J lost 4; bases outside the gene matches: 9. This chain's CDR3 is CASSRQGSRADTQYF. The CDR3 region has the DNA TGTGCCAGCAGTCGACAGGGATCACGCGCAGATACGCAGTATTTT.

This clonotype appeared many times. V gene TRBV15 combines with J gene TRBJ2-5; TRBD2 matches at 9 bases. After removal of 6 bases from V and 5 bases from J, the junction contained 7 bases not matched to a gene. Germline values: CDR1 LNHNV, CDR2 YYDKDF (reference sequence). This CDR3 contains 14 residues. DNA for the CDR3: TGTGCCACCAGTCGCGGGGGGGCCAGTGAGACCCAGTACTTC. This encodes CATSRGGASETQYF.

The rearrangement links TRBV29-1 to TRBJ1-2; D is ambiguous. Germline V gives CDR1 SQVTM, CDR2 ANQGSEA. The length of the CDR3 is 15 residues. Trimming pared 1 base from V and 5 bases from J, leaving 17 bases between. CDR3 protein: CSVEVRQLSSYGYTF. CDR3 DNA: TGCAGCGTTGAAGTACGGCAGCTCTCGAGTTATGGCTACACCTTC.

This clonotype was counted many times. The chain couples TRBV30 to TRBJ2-7, with D hard to call. In germline, CDR1 is GTSNPN, CDR2 SVGIG (reference sequence). Trimming left V 4 bases short and J 5 bases short, with 9 bases between. The CDR3 is 11 residues long. The CDR3 loop reads CAWTHYDEQYF. CDR3 bases: TGTGCCTGGACCCACTACGACGAGCAGTACTTC.

This clonotype has only a few counts. The V and J genes are TRBV7-2 and TRBJ2-6; TRBD1 might be the D (5 bases). The CDR3 totals 16 residues. CDR1 SGHTA and CDR2 FQGNSA come from the germline V gene. V lost 3 bases and J lost 0, with 9 bases in between. The CDR3 nucleotides read TGTGCCAGCAGCTTGACAGAGCTCTCTGGGGCCAACGTCCTGACTTTC. This gives the protein CASSLTELSGANVLTF.

The gene calls are TRBV5-4 and TRBJ2-3, with no clear D. Deletions cut 6 bases from V and 1 base from J, with 12 bases between. CDR3 length: 14 amino acids. Per the germline V gene, CDR1 is SGHNT and CDR2 is YYREEE (reference sequence). CDR3 bases: TGTGCCAGCAAGGAGTCTGGGGGCACAGATACGCAGTATTTT. This translates into CASKESGGTDTQYF.

The genes are TRBV19 and TRBJ1-2, with 9 bases aligning to TRBD1. V shed 10 bases and J 4 bases; nucleotides not matched to a gene: 10. The CDR3 is 14 amino acids. In germline, CDR1 is LNHDA, CDR2 SQIVND (reference sequence). CDR3 bases: TGTGCCACTGAGAGGGGACAGGGAGGCTATGGCTACACCTTC. This translates into CATERGQGGYGYTF.

The genes are TRBV5-8 and TRBJ1-2, with D possibly being TRBD1 (5 bases). Trimming shortened V by 5 bases and J by 5 bases, and 16 bases separated the two germline ends. The CDR3 is 14 amino acids. Germline V gene sequence: CDR1 SGHTS, CDR2 YDEGEE. The CDR3 bases are TGTGCCAGCAGTCCCCGAGGGGCCATTTATGGCTACACCTTC. Residues: CASSPRGAIYGYTF.

This clonotype occurred many times. This chain joins TRBV2 and TRBJ2-7, with 7 positions matching TRBD2. This CDR3 spans 13 amino acids. V shed 8 bases, J shed 2 bases, and the junction held 6 bases outside the gene matches. CDR1 is SNHLY and CDR2 is FYNNEI in the germline V gene. The CDR3 DNA reads as TGTGCCAGCGGGGGGGACTCTACCTACGAGCAGTACTTC. It codes for CASGGDSTYEQYF.

This clonotype was counted ten times or more. The chain has TRBV20-1 and TRBJ2-2; TRBD1 is a possible D gene (6 bases). Germline values: CDR1 DFQATT, CDR2 SNEGSKA (reference sequence). V shed 7 bases and J shed 4 bases, with 16 bases lying between them. This CDR3 has 14 residues. The CDR3 loop reads CSGARDTGTGELFF. The CDR3 DNA follows: TGCAGTGGAGCCCGGGACACTGGCACCGGGGAGCTGTTTTTT.

The chain employs TRBV28 and TRBJ1-6; D possibly corresponds to TRBD1 (5 bases). The CDR3 runs to 21 residues. Germline assignment: CDR1 MDHEN and CDR2 SYDVKM. The germline V and J ends were trimmed by 1 base and 5 bases, with 27 bases remaining between them. The CDR3 region is CASSLSPGGPKVQGDNSPLHF. The CDR3 nucleotides are TGTGCCAGCAGTTTATCCCCCGGGGGACCTAAGGTTCAGGGCGATAATTCACCCCTCCACTTT.

The chain joins TRBV7-6 to TRBJ2-1, with D possibly TRBD1 on 5 matching bases. The CDR3 runs 15 residues. V lost 5 bases to trimming and J lost 3 bases, with 14 bases between them. Germline V CDR1 and CDR2: SGHVS, FNYEAQ. The CDR3 sequence is CASSPRVGDYNEQFF. In nucleotides, the CDR3 is TGTGCCAGCAGCCCCAGGGTAGGAGACTACAATGAGCAGTTCTTC.

In its sample, this clonotype was seen many times. The chain combines TRBV27 with TRBJ2-5, with 7 bases aligning to TRBD2. J gave up 2 bases and V 6 bases, and 9 bases lay outside the gene matches. The CDR3 has 15 residues. In germline, CDR1 is MNHEY, CDR2 SMNVEV (reference sequence). In DNA form, the CDR3 reads TGTGCCAGCAGCCGAACCCCTAGCGGACAAGAGACCCAGTACTTC. Amino acids: CASSRTPSGQETQYF.

Many counts were recorded for this clonotype. The V and J genes are TRBV30 and TRBJ2-3; TRBD2 matches at 9 bases. V dropped 3 bases and J dropped 0; count of bases not matched to a gene: 4. Germline assignment: CDR1 GTSNPN and CDR2 SVGIG (reference sequence). The length of the CDR3 is 15 residues. In DNA, the CDR3 is TGTGCCTGGAGGATAGCGGGGGATAGCACAGATACGCAGTATTTT. Protein: CAWRIAGDSTDTQYF.

This clonotype was seen a few times. Its ends do not fully match the called genes, so a read error is possible. This sequence joins TRBV7-7 and TRBJ2-5; D is possibly TRBD1 or TRBD2 (5 bases each). The CDR3 has 16 residues. In germline, CDR1 is SSHAT, CDR2 FNYEAQ (reference sequence). Here the CDR3 DNA reads TGTGCTAGCAGCTTAGCGTTCGGGACGCCCTCAGAGACCCAGTACTTC. Its translation is CASSLAFGTPSETQYF.

This chain connects TRBV5-6 to TRBJ2-3; 14 bases agree with TRBD2. Germline CDR1 and CDR2: SGHDT and YYEEEE. The CDR3 is 18 amino acids. Trimming removed 0 bases from V and 1 base from J; junction bases left unmatched: 4. The CDR3 is CASSLAGLAGVRTDTQYF. CDR3 nucleotides: TGTGCCAGCAGCTTGGCGGGACTAGCGGGGGTTCGCACAGATACGCAGTATTTT.